This TCR beta chain is drawn from a study of cytomegalovirus exposure and HLA in healthy donors. Study results and limitations: A list of 164 TCR beta chains associated with cytomegalovirus was given. The classifier reportedly diagnosed cytomegalovirus status with high sensitivity and specificity.

This clone showed up just once. Its specificity is unknown. The CDR3 covers 14 residues. V lost 3 bases and J 7 bases, leaving 16 bases between the germline ends. From germline, CDR1 is SGHAT and CDR2 FQNNGV. Profiling relied on immunoSEQ multiplex PCR, and the TCRdb table lists in-frame clones only, not all of them. The table includes roughly 310,000 clones, roughly 87% detected once. The chain carries TRBV11-2 and TRBJ2-7, with D possibly being TRBD2 (5 bases). The origin of this receptor is a man between 25 and 39 years old in good health and CMV-seronegative. Sequenced input: PBMCs. The DNA for the CDR3 is TGTGCCAGCAGCTTCACCAACACCCCGGGGGAGCAGTACTTC. Its protein is CASSFTNTPGEQYF.